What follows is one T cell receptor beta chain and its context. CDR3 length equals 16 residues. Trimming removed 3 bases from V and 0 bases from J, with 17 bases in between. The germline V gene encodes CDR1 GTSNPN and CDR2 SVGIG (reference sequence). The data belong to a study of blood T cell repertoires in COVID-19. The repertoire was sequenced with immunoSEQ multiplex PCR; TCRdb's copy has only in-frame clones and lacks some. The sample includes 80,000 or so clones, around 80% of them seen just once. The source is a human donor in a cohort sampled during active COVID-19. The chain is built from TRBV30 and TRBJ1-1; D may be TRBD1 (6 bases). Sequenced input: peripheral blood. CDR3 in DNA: TGTGCCTGGAGAATTCAGGGGATTTTAGTGAACACTGAAGCTTTCTTT. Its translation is CAWRIQGILVNTEAFF.